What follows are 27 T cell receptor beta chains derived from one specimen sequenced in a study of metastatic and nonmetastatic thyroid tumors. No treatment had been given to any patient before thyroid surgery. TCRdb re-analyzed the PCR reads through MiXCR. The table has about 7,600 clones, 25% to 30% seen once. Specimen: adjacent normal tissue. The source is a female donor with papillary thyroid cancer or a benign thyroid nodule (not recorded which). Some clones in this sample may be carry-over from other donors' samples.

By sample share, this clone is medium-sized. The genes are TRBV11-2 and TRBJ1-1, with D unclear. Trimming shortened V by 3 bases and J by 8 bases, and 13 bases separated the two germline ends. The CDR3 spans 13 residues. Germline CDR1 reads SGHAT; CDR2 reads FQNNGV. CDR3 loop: CASSLSSGDEAFF. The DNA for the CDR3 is TGTGCCAGCAGCTTGTCCTCAGGTGACGAAGCTTTCTTT.

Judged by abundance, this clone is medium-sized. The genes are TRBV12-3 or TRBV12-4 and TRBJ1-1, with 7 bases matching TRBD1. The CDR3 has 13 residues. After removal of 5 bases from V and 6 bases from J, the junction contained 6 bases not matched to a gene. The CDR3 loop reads CASSLRQGSEAFF. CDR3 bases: TGTGCCAGCAGTCTCCGACAGGGATCTGAAGCTTTCTTT.

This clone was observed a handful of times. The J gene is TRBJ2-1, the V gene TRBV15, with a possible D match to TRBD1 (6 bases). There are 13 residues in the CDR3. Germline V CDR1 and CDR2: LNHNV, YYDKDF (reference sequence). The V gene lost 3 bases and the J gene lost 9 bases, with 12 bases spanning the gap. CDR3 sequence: CATSSLRGFEQFF. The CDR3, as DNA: TGTGCCACCAGCAGTTTAAGGGGGTTTGAGCAGTTCTTC.

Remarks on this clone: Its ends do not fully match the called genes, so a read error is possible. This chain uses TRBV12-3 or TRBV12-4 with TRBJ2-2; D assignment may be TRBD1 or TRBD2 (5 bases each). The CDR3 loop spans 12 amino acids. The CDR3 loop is CASIPGTGELFF. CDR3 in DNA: TGTGCCAGCATCCCGGGGACCGGGGAGCTTTTTTTT.

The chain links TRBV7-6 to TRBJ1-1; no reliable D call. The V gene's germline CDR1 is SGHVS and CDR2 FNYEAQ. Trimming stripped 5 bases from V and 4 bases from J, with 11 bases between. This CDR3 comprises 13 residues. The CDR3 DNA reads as TGTGCCAGCAGCCCGGGGTACCGCACTGAAGCTTTCTTT. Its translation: CASSPGYRTEAFF.

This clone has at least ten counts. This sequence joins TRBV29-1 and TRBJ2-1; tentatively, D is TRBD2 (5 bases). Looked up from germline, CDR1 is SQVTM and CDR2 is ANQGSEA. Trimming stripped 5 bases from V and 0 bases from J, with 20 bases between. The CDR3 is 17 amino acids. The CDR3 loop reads CSVNGGSLFSSYNEQFF. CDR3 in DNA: TGCAGCGTTAATGGTGGGAGTCTTTTCAGCTCCTACAATGAGCAGTTCTTC.

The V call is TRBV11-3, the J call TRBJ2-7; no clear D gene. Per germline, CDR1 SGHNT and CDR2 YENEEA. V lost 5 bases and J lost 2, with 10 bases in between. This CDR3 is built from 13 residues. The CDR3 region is CASSQSGTYEQYF. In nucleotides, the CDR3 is TGTGCCAGCAGCCAGTCAGGTACCTACGAGCAGTACTTC.

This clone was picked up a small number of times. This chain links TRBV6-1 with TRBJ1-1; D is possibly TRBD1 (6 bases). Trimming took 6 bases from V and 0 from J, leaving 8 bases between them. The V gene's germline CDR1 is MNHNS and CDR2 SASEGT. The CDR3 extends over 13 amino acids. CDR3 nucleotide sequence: TGTGCCAGCAGACAGGGAGTGAACACTGAAGCTTTCTTT. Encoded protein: CASRQGVNTEAFF.

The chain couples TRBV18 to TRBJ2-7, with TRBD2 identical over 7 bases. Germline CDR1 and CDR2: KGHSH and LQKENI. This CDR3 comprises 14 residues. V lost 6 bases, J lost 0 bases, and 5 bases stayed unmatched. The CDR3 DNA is TGTGCCAGCTCCCCTGGGGACTACTCCTACGAGCAGTACTTC. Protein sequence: CASSPGDYSYEQYF.

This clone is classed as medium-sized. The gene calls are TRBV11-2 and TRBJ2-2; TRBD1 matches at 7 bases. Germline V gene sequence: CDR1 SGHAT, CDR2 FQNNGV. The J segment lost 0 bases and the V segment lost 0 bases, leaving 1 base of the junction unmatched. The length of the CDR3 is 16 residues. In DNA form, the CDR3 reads TGTGCCAGCAGCTTAGAGACAGGGTCGAACACCGGGGAGCTGTTTTTT. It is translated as CASSLETGSNTGELFF.

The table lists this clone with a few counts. DNA of the CDR3: TGTGCCACAAAAAAGGACGTAACTAACACCGGGGAGCTGTTTTTT. Translating gives CATKKDVTNTGELFF. The rearrangement joins TRBV12-3 or TRBV12-4 to TRBJ2-2, with D uncertain. The CDR3 spans 15 residues. Deletions cut 10 bases from V and 2 bases from J, with 17 bases between.

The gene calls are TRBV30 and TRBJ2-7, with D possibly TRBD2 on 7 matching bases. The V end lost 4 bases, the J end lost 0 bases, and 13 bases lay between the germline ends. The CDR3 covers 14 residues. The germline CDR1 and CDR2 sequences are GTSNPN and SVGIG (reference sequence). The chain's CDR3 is CAWIGGGGSYEQYF. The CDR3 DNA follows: TGTGCCTGGATCGGGGGAGGGGGCTCCTACGAGCAGTACTTC.

The CDR3 sequence is CASIPGGGRRIAEYNEQFF. In nucleotides, the CDR3 is TGTGCCAGCATCCCTGGGGGCGGGAGGCGGATAGCTGAATACAATGAGCAGTTCTTC. The chain is built from TRBV28 and TRBJ2-1; TRBD2 agrees at 8 bases. CDR1 and CDR2 (germline): MDHEN, SYDVKM. This CDR3 is built from 19 residues. V was pared by 7 bases and J by 4 bases, with 21 bases of the junction left unmatched. The full variable domain, completed using reference TRBV28 and TRBJ2-1, is DVKVTQSSRYLVKRTGEKVFLECVQDMDHENMFWYRQDPGLGLRLIYFSYDVKMKEKGDIPEGYSVSREKKERFSLILESASTNQTSMYLCASIPGGGRRIAEYNEQFFGPGTRLTVL.

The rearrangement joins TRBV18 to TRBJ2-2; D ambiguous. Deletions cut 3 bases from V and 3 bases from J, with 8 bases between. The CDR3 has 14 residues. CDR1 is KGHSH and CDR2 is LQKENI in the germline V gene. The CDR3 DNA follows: TGTGCCAGCTCACCTTACCAGTACACCGGGGAGCTGTTTTTT. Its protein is CASSPYQYTGELFF.

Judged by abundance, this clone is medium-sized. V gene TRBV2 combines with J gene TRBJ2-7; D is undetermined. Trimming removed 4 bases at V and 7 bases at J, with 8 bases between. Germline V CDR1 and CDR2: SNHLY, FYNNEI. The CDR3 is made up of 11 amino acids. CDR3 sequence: CASSGRIEQYF. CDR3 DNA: TGTGCCAGCAGTGGGCGAATAGAGCAGTACTTC.

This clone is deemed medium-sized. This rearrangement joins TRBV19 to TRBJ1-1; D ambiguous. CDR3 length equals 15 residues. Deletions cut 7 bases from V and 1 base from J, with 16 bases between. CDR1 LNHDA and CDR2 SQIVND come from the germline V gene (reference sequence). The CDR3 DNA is TGTGCCAGTAAGCCAGGTCTTGACTGGAACACTGAAGCTTTCTTT. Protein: CASKPGLDWNTEAFF. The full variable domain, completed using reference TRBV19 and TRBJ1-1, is DGGITQSPKYLFRKEGQNVTLSCEQNLNHDAMYWYRQDPGQGLRLIYYSQIVNDFQKGDIAEGYSVSREKKESFPLTVTSAQKNPTAFYLCASKPGLDWNTEAFFGQGTRLTVV.

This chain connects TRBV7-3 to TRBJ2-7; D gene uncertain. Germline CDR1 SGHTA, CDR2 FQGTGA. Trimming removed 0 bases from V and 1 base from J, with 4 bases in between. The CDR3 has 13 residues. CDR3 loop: CASSLTPSYEQYF. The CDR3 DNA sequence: TGTGCCAGCAGCTTAACGCCGTCCTACGAGCAGTACTTC.

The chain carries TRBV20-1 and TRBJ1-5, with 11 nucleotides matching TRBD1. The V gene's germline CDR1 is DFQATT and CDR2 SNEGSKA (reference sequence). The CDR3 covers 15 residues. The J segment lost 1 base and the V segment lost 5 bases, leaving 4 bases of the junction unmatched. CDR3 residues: CSAGQGARSNQPQHF. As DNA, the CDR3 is TGCAGTGCTGGACAGGGGGCGAGAAGCAATCAGCCCCAGCATTTT.

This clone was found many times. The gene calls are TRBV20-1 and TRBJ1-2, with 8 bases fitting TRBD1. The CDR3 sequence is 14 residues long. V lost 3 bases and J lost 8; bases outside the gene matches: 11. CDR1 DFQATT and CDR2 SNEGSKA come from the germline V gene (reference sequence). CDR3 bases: TGCAGTGCTAGGGACGGACAGGGCCACGGGGGCTACACCTTC. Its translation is CSARDGQGHGGYTF.

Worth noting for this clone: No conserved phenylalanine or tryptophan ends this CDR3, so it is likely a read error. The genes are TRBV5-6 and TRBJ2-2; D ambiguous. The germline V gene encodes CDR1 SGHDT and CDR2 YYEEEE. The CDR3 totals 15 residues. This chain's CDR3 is CSSSLEQQITGELFS. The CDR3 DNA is TGTTCCAGCAGCTTGGAACAGCAGATCACCGGGGAGCTGTTTTCT.

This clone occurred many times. The CDR3 loop is CSARDAFLAGGYNEQFF. CDR3 bases: TGCAGTGCTAGAGACGCGTTTCTAGCGGGAGGTTACAATGAGCAGTTCTTC. The chain carries TRBV20-1 and TRBJ2-1; 11 positions agree with TRBD2. Trimming at V came to 0 bases and at J to 4 bases, leaving 8 bases not matched to a gene. Germline V CDR1 and CDR2: DFQATT, SNEGSKA (reference sequence). The CDR3 covers 17 residues.

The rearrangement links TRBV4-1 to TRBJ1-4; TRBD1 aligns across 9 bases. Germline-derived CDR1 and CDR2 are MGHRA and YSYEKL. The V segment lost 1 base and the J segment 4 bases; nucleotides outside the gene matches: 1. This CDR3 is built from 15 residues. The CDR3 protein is CASSQGGQGNEKLFF. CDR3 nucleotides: TGCGCCAGCAGCCAAGGGGGACAGGGTAATGAAAAACTGTTTTTT.

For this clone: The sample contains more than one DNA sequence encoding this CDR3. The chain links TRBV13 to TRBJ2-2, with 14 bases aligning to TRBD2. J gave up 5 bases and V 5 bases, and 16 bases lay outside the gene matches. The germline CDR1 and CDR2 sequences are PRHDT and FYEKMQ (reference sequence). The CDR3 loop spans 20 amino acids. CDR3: CASSLAGLAGVGASTGELFF. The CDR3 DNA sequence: TGTGCCAGCAGCCTTGCGGGACTAGCGGGAGTTGGGGCGAGTACCGGGGAGCTGTTTTTT.

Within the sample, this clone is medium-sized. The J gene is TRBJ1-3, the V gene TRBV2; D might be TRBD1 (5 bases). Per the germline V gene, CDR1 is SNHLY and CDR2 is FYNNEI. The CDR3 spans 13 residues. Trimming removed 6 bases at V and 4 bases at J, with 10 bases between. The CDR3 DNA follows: TGTGCCAGCAGGATGACAGACGGAAACACCATATATTTT. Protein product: CASRMTDGNTIYF.

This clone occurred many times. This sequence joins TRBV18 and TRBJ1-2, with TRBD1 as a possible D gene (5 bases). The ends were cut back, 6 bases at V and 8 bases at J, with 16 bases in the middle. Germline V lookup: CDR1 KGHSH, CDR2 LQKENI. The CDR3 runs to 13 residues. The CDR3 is CASSPGRKEGYTF. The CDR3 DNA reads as TGTGCCAGCTCCCCGGGACGAAAGGAAGGCTACACCTTC.

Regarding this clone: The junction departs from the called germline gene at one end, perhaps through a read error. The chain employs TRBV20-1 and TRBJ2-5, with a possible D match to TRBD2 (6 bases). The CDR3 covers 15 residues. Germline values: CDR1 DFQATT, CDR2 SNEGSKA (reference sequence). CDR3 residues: CSAINQEGRWETRFF. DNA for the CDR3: TGCAGTGCCATAAACCAGGAGGGCCGGTGGGAGACCCGGTTCTTC.

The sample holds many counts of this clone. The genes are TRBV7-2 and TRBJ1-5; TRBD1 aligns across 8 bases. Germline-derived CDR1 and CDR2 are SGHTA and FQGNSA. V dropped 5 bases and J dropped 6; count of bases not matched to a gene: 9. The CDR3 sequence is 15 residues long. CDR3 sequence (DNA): TGTGCCAGCAGCCTAGGACAGGGTATCTCTCAGCCCCAGCATTTT. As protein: CASSLGQGISQPQHF.